This entry features one T cell receptor beta chain sequence. The sample comes from a study of blood T cell repertoires in COVID-19. Study information: Sites across the United States, Italy and Spain contributed samples from acute and convalescent COVID-19. T cells, B-cell-depleted T cells, or PBMCs provided the cDNA or gDNA that served as material.

Measured with immunoSEQ multiplex PCR; TCRdb has only the in-frame clones, and not every one. The table includes 95,000 to 150,000 clones, 79% detected once. The sequencing input was peripheral blood. The receptor was derived from a man in his forties or fifties with active or convalescent COVID-19.

In DNA form, the CDR3 reads TGTGCCAGCAGTCTGGGACTAGCGGGAGTAGACGAGCAGTTCTTC. Its protein product is CASSLGLAGVDEQFF. The chain couples TRBV2 to TRBJ2-1; TRBD2 agrees at 14 bases. CDR3 length: 15 residues. Germline V gives CDR1 SNHLY, CDR2 FYNNEI. V lost 5 bases, J lost 10 bases, and 7 bases stayed unmatched.